This paragraph covers one T cell receptor beta chain sequence. This sample stems from a study of CD8 T cells in Susac syndrome. CDR1 and CDR2 from the germline V gene are LNHDA and SQIVND (reference sequence). This CDR3 is built from 16 residues. The germline V and J ends were trimmed by 5 bases and 2 bases, with 19 bases remaining between them. With random hexamers, reverse transcription was performed on about 0.45 to 1 ug of RNA. Via MiXCR, TCRdb re-called the immunoSEQ multiplex PCR reads, giving one row per CDR3 protein. The sample shows over 150,000 distinct CDR3 sequences, approximately 95% of them seen only once.

The chain has TRBV19 and TRBJ2-7; D assignment may be TRBD1 or TRBD2 (5 bases each). The sequenced sample was CD4+ T cells from PBMCs. The receptor's source is a human donor with multiple sclerosis. CDR3 in DNA: TGTGCCAGTAGTGGAAGTCCCGGGACGGGAACCTACGAGCAGTACTTC. This translates into CASSGSPGTGTYEQYF.